These T cell receptor beta chains were read from a single sample in a study of blood T cell repertoires in COVID-19. Here immunoSEQ multiplex PCR was the method, and the copy in TCRdb shows in-frame clones only, minus some. This sample has roughly 80,000 clones, with roughly four fifths found just once. Sequenced sample: peripheral blood. These receptor sequences come from a human donor in a cohort sampled during active COVID-19. Each CDR3 is given with its conserved first and last residue. D genes are given only for firm matches.

>TRBD1|TRBJ1-1|14|TRBV7-9
TGTGCCAGCAGAAATCTCGGGGGACAGACTGAAGCTTTCTTT
CASRNLGGQTEAFF
>TRBD2|TRBJ2-3|17|TRBV28
TGTGCCAGCAGGACAACTAGAGCGGGGGGGCTCTCAGATACGCAGTATTTT
CASRTTRAGGLSDTQYF
>TRBD1|TRBJ1-3|16|TRBV5-6
TGTGCCAGCACCCAAGACAGGGGGCGCTCCGGAAACACCATATATTTT
CASTQDRGRSGNTIYF
>TRBD1|TRBJ1-3|15|TRBV25-1
TGTGCCAGCAGTGAAAACAGGGGGCACAGAAACACCATATATTTT
CASSENRGHRNTIYF
>TRBD2|TRBJ2-1|16|TRBV3-1/TRBV3-2
TGTGCCAGCAGCCAAGAGGGACTAGCGGGGAACAATGAGCAGTTCTTC
CASSQEGLAGNNEQFF
>NA|TRBJ1-3|13|TRBV29-1
TGCAGCGTCGCCAGGGGAACTGGAAACACCATATATTTT
CSVARGTGNTIYF
>TRBD1|TRBJ1-1|13|TRBV3-1/TRBV3-2
TGTGCCAGCCATGGGACAGCCAACACTGAAGCTTTCTTT
CASHGTANTEAFF
>TRBD1|TRBJ1-1|15|TRBV20-1
TGCAGTGCTAGTTGGGGGACAGCAAGGCTCACTGAAGCTTTCTTT
CSASWGTARLTEAFF
>NA|TRBJ1-2|12|TRBV5-1
TGCGCCAGCAGTTTCGACCAGGAAGGCTACACCTTC
CASSFDQEGYTF
>NA|TRBJ1-5|16|TRBV6-4
TGTGCCAGCAGTGACAAAGACAGTTATAGCAATCAGCCCCAGCATTTT
CASSDKDSYSNQPQHF
>TRBD1|TRBJ1-3|16|TRBV10-3
TGTGCCATCAGTGAGGTACAGGGGCTGCAAGGAAACACCATATATTTT
CAISEVQGLQGNTIYF
>NA|TRBJ2-7|14|TRBV5-8
TGTGCCAGCAGCTTTAAAGGAGTTTGGTACGAGCAGTACTTC
CASSFKGVWYEQYF
>TRBD2|TRBJ2-3|18|TRBV5-5
TGTGCCAGCAGCTTGGGACTAGCGGGGCGGGTAGGCACAGATACGCAGTATTTT
CASSLGLAGRVGTDTQYF
>NA|TRBJ1-1|16|TRBV5-1
TGCGCCAGCAGCTTGGCCATGAGCGGGAGCAACACTGAAGCTTTCTTT
CASSLAMSGSNTEAFF
>TRBD1|TRBJ1-1|15|TRBV5-6
TGTGCCAGCAGCCGCAACGCACAGGGGGTGGTTGAAGCTTTCTTT
CASSRNAQGVVEAFF
>TRBD2|TRBJ2-5|14|TRBV5-1
TGCGCCAGCAGCTCCGGGGGGGCTGGGGGAACCCAGTACTTC
CASSSGGAGGTQYF
>NA|TRBJ1-2|17|TRBV7-2
TGTGCCAGCAGCTTACGTCAGGGCGGCTTTTCTAACTATGGCTACACCTTC
CASSLRQGGFSNYGYTF
>NA|TRBJ1-1|15|TRBV9
TGTGCCAGCAGCCCCCGGGGACTTATGAACACTGAAGCTTTCTTT
CASSPRGLMNTEAFF
>NA|TRBJ1-1|12|TRBV5-6
TGTGCCAGCCTTCGGGTTGGAACAACAGCTTTCTTT
CASLRVGTTAFF
>TRBD1|TRBJ2-7|13|TRBV5-5
TGTGCCAGCAGCCCTGGACAGGACTACGAGCAGTACTTC
CASSPGQDYEQYF